These 11 T cell receptor beta chains were all obtained from the same sample, sequenced in a study of prognosis after radiotherapy for stage I lung cancer. Amplification of TCR beta CDR3 from genomic DNA used two-round multiplex PCR. It was primers specific to each TRBV and TRBJ gene that first-round PCR used. TCRdb ran MiXCR on the multiplex PCR reads and lists one entry per CDR3 protein. Found here are about 22,000 distinct CDR3 sequences, around two fifths of them singletons; the top ten hold 30% to 40%. The starting material was PBMCs, obtained before or after stereotactic body radiation therapy (not recorded which). These receptor sequences come from a donor aged 50 or older with non-small cell lung cancer.

The chain employs TRBV5-1 and TRBJ1-2, with 8 bases fitting TRBD1. CDR3 length equals 14 residues. V shed 5 bases, J shed 3 bases, and the junction held 6 bases outside the gene matches. Per germline, CDR1 SGHRS and CDR2 YFSETQ. CDR3 bases: TGCGCCAGCAGACTACAGGGGGTAGACTATGGCTACACCTTC. It yields the protein CASRLQGVDYGYTF.

This clonotype occurred many times. The conserved phenylalanine or tryptophan is not found at the CDR3 terminus, so this likely reflects a read error. The V gene is TRBV7-2, the J gene TRBJ2-2, with D possibly TRBD1 on 5 matching bases. Trimming took 5 bases from V and 2 from J, leaving 15 bases between them. The CDR3 is 16 amino acids. CDR1 is SGHTA, CDR2 FQGNSA, per germline. CDR3 in DNA: TGTGCCAGCAGCCCCCCCCCCGACAGAAACACCGGGGAGCTGTTTTCT. This sequence encodes CASSPPPDRNTGELFS.

The chain joins TRBV28 to TRBJ2-3; D not certain. The CDR3 spans 16 residues. Germline CDR1 MDHEN, CDR2 SYDVKM. Trimming pared 9 bases from V and 3 bases from J, leaving 22 bases between. CDR3 sequence: CASRSRLGVRTDTQYF. The CDR3 bases are TGTGCCAGTAGGTCCAGATTGGGTGTCCGGACAGATACGCAGTATTTT.

The chain employs TRBV6-1 and TRBJ2-3; D possibly corresponds to TRBD1 (6 bases). The CDR3 has 15 residues. Germline CDR1 is MNHNS and CDR2 is SASEGT. V was pared by 6 bases and J by 2 bases, with 15 bases between. CDR3 sequence: CASRWTADITDTQYF. The DNA of the CDR3 is TGTGCCAGCAGGTGGACAGCAGACATCACAGATACGCAGTATTTT.

This clonotype is medium-sized (0.01 to 0.1%) within its sample. The V and J genes are TRBV12-3 or TRBV12-4 and TRBJ2-7, with TRBD1 matching 9 bases. V dropped 3 bases and J dropped 5; count of bases not matched to a gene: 8. The CDR3 consists of 15 residues. CDR3 sequence (DNA): TGTGCCAGCAGTTTTTGGGGACAGGGTAATCACGAGCAGTACTTC. It is translated as CASSFWGQGNHEQYF.

The sample holds one count of this clonotype. A far larger clone lies a single base away; this is likely a read error. The conserved final phenylalanine or tryptophan is absent from the CDR3, which likely points to a read error. V is TRBV6-2 or TRBV6-3 and J is TRBJ1-6; a possible D gene is TRBD1 (5 bases). Germline V gives CDR1 MNHEY, CDR2 SVGEGT. This CDR3 is 15 amino acids long. CDR3: CASSQDAGLGSPLHS. The CDR3 region has the DNA TGCGCCAGCAGCCAAGATGCAGGGTTAGGCTCACCCCTCCACTCT.

In its sample, this clonotype was seen many times. The chain joins TRBV5-1 to TRBJ2-5; perhaps TRBD1 as D (6 bases). Trimming took 1 base from V and 5 from J, leaving 15 bases between them. Germline V gene sequence: CDR1 SGHRS, CDR2 YFSETQ. The CDR3 covers 15 residues. In DNA, the CDR3 is TGCGCCAGCAGCTTGAGCAGGGGAGTAGGGGAGACCCAGTACTTC. It translates to CASSLSRGVGETQYF.

This clonotype has a handful of counts. This sequence may be a read error, since a much larger clone differs from it by one base. The chain combines TRBV5-6 with TRBJ1-2; D perhaps matches TRBD1 (6 bases). The CDR3 loop spans 16 amino acids. Per the germline V gene, CDR1 is SGHDT and CDR2 is YYEEEE. V was cut by 2 bases and J by 4 bases, with 18 bases left in between. In nucleotides, the CDR3 is TGTGCCAGCAGCTTCAAAAAGACAGGAGTAATCTATGGCTACACCTTC. Residues: CASSFKKTGVIYGYTF.

Regarding this clonotype: A much larger clone differs by one base, so this may be a read error. V is TRBV28 and J is TRBJ2-5; D not resolved. Per the germline V gene, CDR1 is MDHEN and CDR2 is SYDVKM. This CDR3 has 15 amino acids. V was shortened by 2 bases and J by 5 bases, with 15 bases between the two germline ends. The CDR3 sequence: CASSLVGFKLETQYF. Written as DNA, the CDR3 is TGTGCCAGCAGTTTAGTGGGGTTTAAATTGGAGACCCAGTACTTC.

This clonotype was observed at least ten times. This sequence joins TRBV7-9 and TRBJ1-6; unclear D gene. From germline, CDR1 is SEHNR and CDR2 FQNEAQ (reference sequence). V was cut by 1 base and J by 2 bases, with 9 bases left in between. CDR3 size: 16 residues. The CDR3 DNA reads as TGTGCCAGCAGCTTAGTTGCAGGAACCTATAATTCACCCCTCCACTTT. Its translation: CASSLVAGTYNSPLHF.

The chain is built from TRBV6-9 and TRBJ2-3; 8 nucleotides line up with TRBD2. The germline CDR1 and CDR2 sequences are MNHGY and SVAAGI. This CDR3 is 15 amino acids long. V trimming: 5 bases; J trimming: 1 base; junction bases outside the gene matches: 5. CDR3 protein: CASSDLAGRTDTQYF. In nucleotides, the CDR3 is TGTGCCAGCAGTGACCTAGCGGGCCGCACAGATACGCAGTATTTT.